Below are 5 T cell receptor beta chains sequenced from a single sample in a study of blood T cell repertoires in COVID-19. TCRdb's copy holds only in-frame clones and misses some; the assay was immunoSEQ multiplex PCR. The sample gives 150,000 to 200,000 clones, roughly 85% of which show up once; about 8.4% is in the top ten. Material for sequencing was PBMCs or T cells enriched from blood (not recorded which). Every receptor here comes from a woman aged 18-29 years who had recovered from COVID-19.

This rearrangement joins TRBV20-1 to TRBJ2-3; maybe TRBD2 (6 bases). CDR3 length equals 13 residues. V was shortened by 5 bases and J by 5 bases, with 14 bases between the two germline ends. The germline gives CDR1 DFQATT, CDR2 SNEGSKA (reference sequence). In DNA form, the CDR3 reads TGCAGTGCTGGTGGACTGGGGGGAGATACGCAGTATTTT. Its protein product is CSAGGLGGDTQYF.

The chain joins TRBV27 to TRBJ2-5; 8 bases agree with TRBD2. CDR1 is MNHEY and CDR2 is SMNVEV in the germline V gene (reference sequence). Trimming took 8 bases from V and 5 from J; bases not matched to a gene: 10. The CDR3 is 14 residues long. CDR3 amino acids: CASASSGSGETQYF. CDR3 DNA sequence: TGTGCCAGCGCGTCTAGCGGGTCGGGGGAGACCCAGTACTTC.

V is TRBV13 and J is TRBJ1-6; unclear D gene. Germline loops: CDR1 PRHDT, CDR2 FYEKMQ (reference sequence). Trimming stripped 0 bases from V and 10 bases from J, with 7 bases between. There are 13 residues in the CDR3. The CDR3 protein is CASSLGYGSPLHF. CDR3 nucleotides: TGTGCCAGCAGCTTAGGATACGGGTCACCCCTCCACTTT.

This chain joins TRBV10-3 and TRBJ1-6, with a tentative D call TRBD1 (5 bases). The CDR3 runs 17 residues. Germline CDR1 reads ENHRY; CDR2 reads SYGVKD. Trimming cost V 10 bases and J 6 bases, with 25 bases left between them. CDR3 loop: CATKDGQGLEANSPLHF. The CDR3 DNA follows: TGTGCCACCAAGGACGGCCAGGGCCTTGAGGCTAATTCACCCCTCCACTTT.

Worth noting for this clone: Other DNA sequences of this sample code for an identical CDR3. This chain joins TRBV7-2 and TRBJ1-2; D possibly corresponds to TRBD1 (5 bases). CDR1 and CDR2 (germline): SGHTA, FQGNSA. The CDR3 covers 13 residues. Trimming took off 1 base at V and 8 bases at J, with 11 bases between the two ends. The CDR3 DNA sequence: TGTGCCAGCAGCTTAGTGGGCGGGGACGGCTACACCTTC. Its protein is CASSLVGGDGYTF.